This T cell receptor beta chain was observed in a study of T cells in Graves' hyperthyroidism and ophthalmopathy. The CDR3 loop spans 17 amino acids. Between the trimmed V and J ends, which lost 1 base and 0 bases, there was a span of 10 bases. This clonotype was observed a handful of times. Amplification yielded TCR beta CDR3 regions, with RNA transcripts as the source. In the first-round RT-PCR of the TCR CDR3, the HTBI primer set was used. TCRdb re-derived calls from the multiplex PCR reads in MiXCR, one entry per CDR3 protein. Of 300,000 to 450,000 distinct CDR3 sequences detected, about 15% appear once; the ten largest clones hold around a fifth. Patients were excluded because of uncontrolled infection, other autoimmune disease, pregnancy or lactation.

The sequenced sample was blood. The genes are TRBV12-3 or TRBV12-4 and TRBJ1-6; D unclear. The receptor was isolated from a woman aged 25 to 39 with Graves' ophthalmopathy. Here the CDR3 DNA reads TGTGCCAGCAGTTTAGGAGGGCGGAGCTCCTATAATTCACCCCTCCACTTT. Its translation is CASSLGGRSSYNSPLHF.